The TCR beta chain under discussion was sequenced for a study of cytomegalovirus exposure and HLA in healthy donors. General observations from the study: Presence/absence analyses rested on an assumption that sequencing depth was roughly uniform across donors.

The CDR3 runs to 17 residues. The trim removed 1 base at V and 5 bases at J, leaving 7 bases unmatched. CDR1 is SGHVS, CDR2 FNYEAQ, per germline. It was with 60 Vbeta and 13 Jbeta primers that the PCR ran. Repertoires were generated with immunoSEQ multiplex PCR, while TCRdb's copy carries only in-frame clones and drops some. The sample carries roughly 130,000 clones, about 80% recorded once. Details on this clone: What it binds is unknown.

Sequenced: PBMCs. The source is a man between 18 and 35 years old in good health and CMV-seronegative. The V and J genes are TRBV7-6 and TRBJ2-2, with 10 bases that match TRBD2. The CDR3 DNA reads as TGTGCCAGCAGCTTAGATCGGCTAGCGGGAGCTACCGGGGAGCTGTTTTTT. The encoded protein is CASSLDRLAGATGELFF.